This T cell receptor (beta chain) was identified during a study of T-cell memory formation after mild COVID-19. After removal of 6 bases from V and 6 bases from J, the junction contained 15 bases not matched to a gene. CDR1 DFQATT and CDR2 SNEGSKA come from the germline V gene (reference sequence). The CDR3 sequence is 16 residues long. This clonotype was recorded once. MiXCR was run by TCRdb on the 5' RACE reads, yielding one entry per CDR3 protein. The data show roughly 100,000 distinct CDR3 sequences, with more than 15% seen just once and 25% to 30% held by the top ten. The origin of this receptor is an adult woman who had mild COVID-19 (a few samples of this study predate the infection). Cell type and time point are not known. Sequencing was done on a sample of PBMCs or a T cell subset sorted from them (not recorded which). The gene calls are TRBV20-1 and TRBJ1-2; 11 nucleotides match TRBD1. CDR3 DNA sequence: TGCAGTGCCTATATCCGGACAGGGGGCTTTGACGATGGCTACACCTTC. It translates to CSAYIRTGGFDDGYTF.